The sequence of this TCR beta chain was determined in a study of shared clonotypes between healthy human individuals. Produced via immunoSEQ multiplex PCR; TCRdb's table is partial and in-frame only. There are 600,000 to 800,000 clones in the sample; over 55% occur only once, and under 2% lies in the top ten. The clonotype was recovered from a woman aged 30 to 39 in good health. Sample: memory CD4+ T cells sorted from blood. The subset: CD45RA-negative fraction.

For the CDR3, the DNA is TGTGCCAGCAGTTACCGAGGTGAAAAACTGTTTTTT. Its translation is CASSYRGEKLFF. This chain links TRBV7-6 with TRBJ1-4; D is unclear. Germline V gene sequence: CDR1 SGHVS, CDR2 FNYEAQ. V was clipped by 6 bases and J by 7 bases, with 9 bases between them. CDR3 length equals 12 residues.